This paragraph covers one TCR beta chain sequence. The clone's antigen remains unknown. No base quality information exists; no much larger clone differs at one position. This record comes from a study of identical twins (TCRdb year 2016). Regarding the complete study: TCR alpha and beta repertoires from monozygotic twins, unrelated adults of various ages and cord blood were deep-sequenced to test whether fetal clonotypes persist. To rule out contamination, the twin experiments were replicated at different times with different library preparation protocols.

The CDR3 spans 15 residues, from the cysteine through the phenylalanine. Only the CDR3 region is kept as DNA, spanning 45 bases read in frame from base 1. V lost 4 bases and J lost 2 bases, and the count of bases not matched to a germline gene is 6. The study at large found these results: Fewer insertions were carried by abundant cord blood beta clonotypes; a weaker similar trend was observed in young adult naive repertoires, while no such trend was observed in memory repertoires. Compared with coincidental sharing between unrelated individuals, out-of-frame TCR alpha sequences shared between twins showed an excess of sequences with low generation probability. Because the same donors could not be followed over many years, the conclusions relied on cross-sectional statistical analysis. The excess sharing between twins in beta out-of-frame sequences was weaker because fewer shared sequences reduced the signal-to-noise ratio. In monozygotic twins, out-of-frame TCR alpha sharing was systematically underestimated by recombination models, although the models agreed with sharing between unrelated individuals. Zero-insertion analyses could be partly confounded by invariant T cells such as MAIT and iNKT, though diverse VJ usage argued against such confounding for most clonotypes.

The library was obtained by 5' RACE. The sequencer was an Illumina HiSeq 2000. Template switching added a universal primer binding site, and the final cDNA carried a unique molecular identifier that allowed TCR cDNA molecules to be counted accurately. Specific primers in the conserved constant-segment region were used to synthesize first-strand cDNA for TCR alpha and beta chains. To control for contamination, every cDNA library carried two barcodes: a SMART-Mk sample barcode plus Illumina barcodes. Two successive PCR steps introduced TruSeq adapter sequences along with Illumina sample barcodes. Sequencing of the TCR alpha and beta cDNA libraries was done on the Illumina HiSeq platform using custom primers. The paper's data handling went like this. Unique molecular identifiers were extracted from raw reads with MiGEC, and CDR3 positions were determined with MiXCR. Recombination models were inferred per individual with the repgenHMM and IGoR tools using an EM algorithm. Shared clonotype analysis was performed with the tcR package in R, normalizing sharing by the product of cloneset sizes. Out-of-frame nonproductive sequences were analyzed to study raw recombination free of thymic and clonal selection effects. Starting from the raw public reads, TCRdb applied fastp trimming at Q25, assembled clones with MiXCR and retained in-frame beta chains. Every CDR3 protein is listed once, alongside the most common genes and DNA of its rows. The V and J calls shown here were made by TCRdb, not taken from the authors' results. Here the sample has around 450,000 distinct CDR3 sequences; 11% to 15% occur a single time. Of the sample, around 0.48% falls within the top ten clones.

Every donor was a healthy Caucasian. Three pairs of female monozygotic twins, all aged about 18 to 30 years, were included in the twin cohort. CD4+ and CD8+ T cell populations were isolated with positive isolation kits from Invitrogen. These same data were also listed under a study on yellow fever vaccine responses in identical twins. The second investigation adds: The authors reported that the T cell response to vaccination in identical twins appeared partly convergent and partly personalized. The study precisely tracked vaccine-responding T cell clones in identical twins.

The chain uses TRBV12-3 or TRBV12-4 and TRBJ2-3; 7 of the junction bases match TRBD2. Sequenced material: CD4+ T cells sorted from blood. This TCR came from a young woman in good health. For the CDR3, the sequence is CASSYRGGTTDTQYF. The DNA sequence reads TGTGCCAGCAGTTATCGGGGAGGGACCACAGATACGCAGTATTTT.